The sequence of this T cell receptor (beta chain) was determined in a study of blood T cells in healthy people across ages. The second PCR ran about 7 to 12 cycles with a sample-barcoded 5' primer and J-beta primers. TCRdb ran MiXCR on the 5' RACE reads and lists one entry per CDR3 protein. Among around 1.5 million distinct CDR3 sequences listed, around 39% were seen once. Trimming took 4 bases from V and 3 from J, leaving 13 bases between them. The germline V gene encodes CDR1 SEHNR and CDR2 FQNEAQ (reference sequence). The length of the CDR3 is 14 residues. The V gene is TRBV7-9, the J gene TRBJ2-7; D is uncertain. Sequencing was carried out using blood. This clonotype was sampled from a woman between 18 and 29 years old in good health. Here the CDR3 DNA reads TGTGCCAGCAGCTCGGACGTGCGACGCTACGAGCAGTACTTC. As protein: CASSSDVRRYEQYF.